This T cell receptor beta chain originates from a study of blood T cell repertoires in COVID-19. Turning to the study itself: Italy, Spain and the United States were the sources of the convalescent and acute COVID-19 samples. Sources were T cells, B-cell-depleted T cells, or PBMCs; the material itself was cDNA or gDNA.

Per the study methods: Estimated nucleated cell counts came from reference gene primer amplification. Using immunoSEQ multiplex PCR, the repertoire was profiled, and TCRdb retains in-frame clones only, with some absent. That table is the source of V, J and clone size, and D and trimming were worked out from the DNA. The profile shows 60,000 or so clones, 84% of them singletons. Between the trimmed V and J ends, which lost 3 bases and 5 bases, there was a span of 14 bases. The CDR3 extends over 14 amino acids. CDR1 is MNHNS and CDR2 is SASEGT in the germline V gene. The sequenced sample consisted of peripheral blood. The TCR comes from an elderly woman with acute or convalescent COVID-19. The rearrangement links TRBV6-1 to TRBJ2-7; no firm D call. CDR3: CASSDVVLRDEQYF. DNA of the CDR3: TGTGCCAGCAGTGATGTCGTTCTACGAGACGAGCAGTACTTC.